The 10 T cell receptor beta chains below all came from one sample that was sequenced in a study of blood T cell repertoires in COVID-19. Profiling relied on immunoSEQ multiplex PCR, and the TCRdb table lists in-frame clones only, not all of them. The table includes 300,000 to 400,000 clones, about 90% detected once. Sequences were obtained from PBMCs or T cells enriched from blood (not recorded which). The source is a young man who had recovered from COVID-19.

This clone appeared many times. The chain couples TRBV6-5 to TRBJ2-7; 12 bases line up with TRBD1. With 0 bases clipped from V and 6 bases from J, the junction kept 6 bases outside the gene matches. Per germline, CDR1 MNHEY and CDR2 SVGAGI. The CDR3 extends over 16 amino acids. CDR3 sequence reads: CASSYSLGQGAGEQYF. The CDR3 coding sequence is TGTGCCAGCAGTTACTCGTTGGGACAGGGGGCTGGCGAGCAGTACTTC.

The chain employs TRBV5-8 and TRBJ2-3; a possible D gene is TRBD2 (7 bases). CDR3 length: 15 residues. Germline V gives CDR1 SGHTS, CDR2 YDEGEE. Trimming pared 2 bases from V and 4 bases from J, leaving 14 bases between. In nucleotides, the CDR3 is TGTGCCAGCAGCTTAGAAGGGGGGGAGGCAGATACGCAGTATTTT. Amino acids: CASSLEGGEADTQYF.

This clone has only one observation. This chain joins TRBV7-8 and TRBJ2-1, with a weak D call TRBD2 (6 bases). This CDR3 has 15 amino acids. The germline CDR1 and CDR2 sequences are SGHVS and FQNEAQ. V lost 5 bases and J 4 bases, leaving 15 bases between the germline ends. The chain's CDR3 is CASSVDGGTYNEQFF. CDR3 nucleotides: TGTGCCAGCAGCGTGGACGGGGGAACGTACAATGAGCAGTTCTTC.

The gene calls are TRBV28 and TRBJ2-7, with D possibly being TRBD2 (6 bases). The CDR3 runs 14 residues. From germline, CDR1 is MDHEN and CDR2 SYDVKM. Trimming pared 7 bases from V and 7 bases from J, leaving 20 bases between. Written as DNA, the CDR3 is TGTGCCAGCATCCCCGTCCCGGGGAGGAGAGAGCAGTACTTC. Translating it yields CASIPVPGRREQYF.

This clone was picked up one time. The rearrangement links TRBV24-1 to TRBJ2-1, with 9 bases identical to TRBD1. In germline, CDR1 is KGHDR, CDR2 SFDVKD. J gave up 8 bases and V 2 bases, and 6 bases lay outside the gene matches. This CDR3 comprises 15 residues. In DNA, the CDR3 is TGTGCCACCAGTGATTCGGGACAGGGAAGGTATGAGCAGTTCTTC. This codes for CATSDSGQGRYEQFF.

This chain joins TRBV9 and TRBJ2-1; 7 bases agree with TRBD2. The germline CDR1 and CDR2 sequences are SGDLS and YYNGEE. The CDR3 runs to 15 residues. Germline trimming cut 3 bases from V and 8 bases from J; bases unmatched to any gene: 11. The DNA for the CDR3 is TGTGCCAGCAGCGGCGGGGCTAGCGGATTGGATGAGCAGTTCTTC. The encoded protein is CASSGGASGLDEQFF.

This clone was seen just once. The gene calls are TRBV6-5 and TRBJ1-1; TRBD1 might be the D (5 bases). Trimming removed 5 bases at V and 1 base at J, with 11 bases between. Germline-derived CDR1 and CDR2 are MNHEY and SVGAGI. The CDR3 is made up of 14 amino acids. The CDR3 sequence: CASSPLDRNTEAFF. CDR3 in DNA: TGTGCCAGCAGTCCTCTCGACAGGAACACTGAAGCTTTCTTT.

The chain carries TRBV7-9 and TRBJ1-2; 9 nucleotides match TRBD1. This CDR3 has 14 amino acids. The germline CDR1 and CDR2 sequences are SEHNR and FQNEAQ (reference sequence). Trimming took 5 bases from V and 6 from J; bases not matched to a gene: 7. The DNA of the CDR3 is TGTGCCAGCAGCCGAGGACAGGGGTGGAATGGCTACACCTTC. Amino acids: CASSRGQGWNGYTF. Supplemented by reference TRBV7-9 and TRBJ1-2, the full variable domain reads DTGVSQNPRHKITKRGQNVTFRCDPISEHNRLYWYRQTLGQGPEFLTYFQNEAQLEKSRLLSDRFSAERPKGSFSTLEIQRTEQGDSAMYLCASSRGQGWNGYTFGSGTRLTVV.

The chain employs TRBV10-3 and TRBJ2-7; D gene unclear. CDR1 ENHRY and CDR2 SYGVKD come from the germline V gene. The CDR3 loop spans 13 amino acids. The CDR3 nucleotides read TGTGCTGCCCAACCCCCAGACTCCTACGAGCAGTACTTC. It specifies CAAQPPDSYEQYF.

The chain joins TRBV15 to TRBJ2-3, with 7 bases matching TRBD1. The CDR3 extends over 16 amino acids. CDR1 is LNHNV, CDR2 YYDKDF, per germline (reference sequence). V lost 1 base to trimming and J lost 7 bases; unmatched junction nucleotides: 11. CDR3 sequence (DNA): TGTGCCACCAGCAGAGGGCCGGGACAGAGTATGAATACGCAGTATTTT. It yields the protein CATSRGPGQSMNTQYF.